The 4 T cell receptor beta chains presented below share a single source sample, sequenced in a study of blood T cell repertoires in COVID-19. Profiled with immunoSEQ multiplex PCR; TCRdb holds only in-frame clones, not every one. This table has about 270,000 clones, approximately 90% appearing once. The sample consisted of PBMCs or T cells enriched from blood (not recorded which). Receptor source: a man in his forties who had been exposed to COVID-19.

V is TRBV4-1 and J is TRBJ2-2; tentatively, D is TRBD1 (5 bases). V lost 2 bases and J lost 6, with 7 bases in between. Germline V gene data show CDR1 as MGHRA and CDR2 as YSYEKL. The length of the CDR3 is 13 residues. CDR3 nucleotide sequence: TGCGCCAGCAGCCAACAGGGTTCCGGGGAGCTGTTTTTT. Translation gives CASSQQGSGELFF.

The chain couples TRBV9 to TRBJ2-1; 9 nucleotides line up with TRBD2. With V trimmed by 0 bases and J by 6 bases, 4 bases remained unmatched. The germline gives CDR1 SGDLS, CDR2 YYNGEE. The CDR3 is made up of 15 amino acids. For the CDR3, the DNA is TGTGCCAGCAGCGTAGTAGCGGGAGTAACCAATGAGCAGTTCTTC. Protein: CASSVVAGVTNEQFF. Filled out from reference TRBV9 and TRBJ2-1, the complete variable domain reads DSGVTQTPKHLITATGQRVTLRCSPRSGDLSVYWYQQSLDQGLQFLIQYYNGEERAKGNILERFSAQQFPDLHSELNLSSLELGDSALYFCASSVVAGVTNEQFFGPGTRLTVL.

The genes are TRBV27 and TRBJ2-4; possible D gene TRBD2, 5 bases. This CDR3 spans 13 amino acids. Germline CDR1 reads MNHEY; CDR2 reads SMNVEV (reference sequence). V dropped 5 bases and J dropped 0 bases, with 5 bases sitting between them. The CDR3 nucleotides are TGTGCCAGCAGTGGACTAGCCAAAAACATTCAGTACTTC. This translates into CASSGLAKNIQYF.

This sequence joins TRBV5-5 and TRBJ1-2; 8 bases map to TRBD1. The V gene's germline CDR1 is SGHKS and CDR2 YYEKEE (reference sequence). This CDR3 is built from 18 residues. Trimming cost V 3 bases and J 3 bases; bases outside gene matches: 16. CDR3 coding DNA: TGTGCCAGCAGCTCCGGCGACCCCTTTGGACAGGGCGACTATGGCTACACCTTC. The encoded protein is CASSSGDPFGQGDYGYTF. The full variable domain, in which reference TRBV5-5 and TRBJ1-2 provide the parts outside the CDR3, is DAGVTQSPTHLIKTRGQQVTLRCSPISGHKSVSWYQQVLGQGPQFIFQYYEKEERGRGNFPDRFSARQFPNYSSELNVNALLLGDSALYLCASSSGDPFGQGDYGYTFGSGTRLTVV.